This T cell receptor beta chain was documented in a study of cytomegalovirus exposure and HLA in healthy donors. Trimming took 3 bases from V and 5 from J; bases not matched to a gene: 3. The germline V gene has CDR1 SQVTM and CDR2 ANQGSEA. The CDR3 length is 12 residues. Study results and limitations: For most subjects, TCR beta sequences were reported to predict HLA-A and HLA-B alleles with accuracy.

A note on this clone: Its antigen is unknown.

Primers for the PCR totalled 60 Vbeta and 13 Jbeta. Sequencing used immunoSEQ multiplex PCR; TCRdb keeps in-frame clones, though not all of them. This sample carries just under 95,000 clones, 81% of them seen once, and the ten largest clones take approximately 10%. This sequence was found in a human donor in good health. This sequence joins TRBV29-1 and TRBJ1-2; TRBD1 aligns across 7 bases. What was sequenced was PBMCs. The CDR3 protein is CSVEDRLYGYTF. DNA for the CDR3: TGCAGCGTTGAGGACAGGCTTTATGGCTACACCTTC.